What follows is one T cell receptor beta chain and its context. This entry belongs to a study of control samples from healthy donors and cancer patients. Assay used: immunoSEQ multiplex PCR; TCRdb lists only in-frame clones, some missing. Of over 100,000 clones listed, approximately 88% are singletons. In germline, CDR1 is LGHNA, CDR2 YNFKEQ. The CDR3 is 15 residues long. Trimming stripped 1 base from V and 2 bases from J, with 8 bases between. Specimen: blood. This chain links TRBV4-2 with TRBJ1-4; a possible D gene is TRBD1 (5 bases). The sequence came from a man aged 40-49 years in good health. The CDR3 loop is CASSQGGATNEKLFF. The CDR3 DNA is TGTGCCAGCAGCCAAGGAGGGGCGACTAATGAAAAACTGTTTTTT.